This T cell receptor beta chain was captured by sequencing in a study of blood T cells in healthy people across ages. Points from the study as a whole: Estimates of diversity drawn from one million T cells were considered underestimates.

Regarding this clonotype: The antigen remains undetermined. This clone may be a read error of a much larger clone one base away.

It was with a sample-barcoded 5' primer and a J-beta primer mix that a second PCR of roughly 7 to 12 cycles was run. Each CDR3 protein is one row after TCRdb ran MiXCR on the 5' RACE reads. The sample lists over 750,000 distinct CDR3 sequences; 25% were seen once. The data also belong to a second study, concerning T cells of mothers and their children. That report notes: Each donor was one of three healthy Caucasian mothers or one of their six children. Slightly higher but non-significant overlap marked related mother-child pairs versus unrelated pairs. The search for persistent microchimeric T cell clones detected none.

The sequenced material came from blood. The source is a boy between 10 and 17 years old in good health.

CDR3 sequence (DNA): TGTGCCAGCAGTTGCTCGGGGGTAGCGGGGGACCATCCAGCTCCAGATACGCAGTATTTT. Protein product: CASSCSGVAGDHPAPDTQYF. The chain joins TRBV6-5 to TRBJ2-3; TRBD2 agrees at 9 bases. CDR1 MNHEY and CDR2 SVGAGI come from the germline V gene. This CDR3 is 20 amino acids long. The trim removed 4 bases at V and 4 bases at J, leaving 21 bases unmatched.